Sequencing of this TCR beta chain was carried out in a study of tumor-infiltrating lymphocytes in localized non-small cell lung cancer. Whole-study context: Tumor tissue and non-adjacent uninvolved lung came from each patient. Whole-study findings and limits: Immunotypes IM1 and IM2 had similar TCR-derived T-cell fractions. TCRbeta sequencing showed higher T cell infiltration in tumors than uninvolved lung.

About this clone: The antigen remains undetermined.

The CDR3 is 14 residues long. Germline V gene sequence: CDR1 GTSNPN, CDR2 SVGIG (reference sequence). V lost 2 bases and J lost 7; bases outside the gene matches: 10. Method: immunoSEQ multiplex PCR; TCRdb's copy keeps in-frame clones and lacks some. Of over 10,000 clones in the sample, 79% are singletons; the top ten hold about an eighth. The sample was lung tumor tissue. The rearrangement uses TRBV30 and TRBJ2-7; 8 bases agree with TRBD1. The sequence derives from a human donor with non-small cell lung cancer. The CDR3 here is CAWSPPGQVREQYF. DNA of the CDR3: TGTGCCTGGAGTCCACCGGGACAGGTGAGGGAGCAGTACTTC.